This T cell receptor beta chain stems from a study of blood T cell repertoires in COVID-19. Study details: Samples taken during acute and convalescent COVID-19 were collected in the United States, Italy and Spain. PBMCs, B-cell-depleted T cells, or T cells were the source of the cDNA or gDNA that made up the material.

A single count supports this clone. Germline V gene lookup returns CDR1 GTSNPN and CDR2 SVGIG (reference sequence). V lost 4 bases to trimming and J lost 5 bases, with 17 bases between them. This CDR3 region has 15 residues. Original methodology: Estimation of nucleated cell counts was performed using reference gene primer amplification. Profiled with immunoSEQ multiplex PCR; TCRdb holds only in-frame clones, not every one. The D gene and trimming were derived from the DNA, and the V and J assignments and clone size from that table. Altogether 150,000 to 200,000 clones are present, about three quarters being singletons, with the ten largest covering about 9%.

The V call is TRBV30, the J call TRBJ1-4; a possible D gene is TRBD1 (6 bases). The clonotype comes from a woman aged 50 to 60 with active or convalescent COVID-19. Sequenced material: peripheral blood. DNA for the CDR3: TGTGCCTGGACTGACCGGAGGACAGTAAATGAAAAACTGTTTTTT. It encodes CAWTDRRTVNEKLFF. The whole variable domain, filled in from reference TRBV30 and TRBJ1-4, reads SQTIHQWPATLVQPVGSPLSLECTVEGTSNPNLYWYRQAAGRGLQLLFYSVGIGQISSEVPQNLSASRPQDRQFILSSKKLLLSDSGFYLCAWTDRRTVNEKLFFGSGTQLSVL.